This TCR beta chain comes out of a study of blood T cell repertoires in COVID-19. Original analysis: Amplification from reference gene primers served as the basis for estimated nucleated cell counts. Profiled with immunoSEQ multiplex PCR; TCRdb holds only in-frame clones, not every one. Clone size and V and J calls were adopted from that table, with D and trimming inferred from the DNA. The data contain approximately 150,000 clones, around 82% of them singletons. The length of the CDR3 is 13 residues. Germline values: CDR1 SQVTM, CDR2 ANQGSEA. J was trimmed by 4 bases and V by 4 bases; bases with no gene match: 6.

Material: peripheral blood. This receptor was identified in a human donor with acute or convalescent COVID-19. The donor label of this sample is uncertain. The V call is TRBV29-1, the J call TRBJ1-1, with 7 bases lining up with TRBD1. The CDR3 spells CSVAAGGATEAFF. The CDR3 nucleotides read TGCAGCGTTGCGGCAGGGGGAGCCACTGAAGCTTTCTTT. The full variable domain, in which reference TRBV29-1 and TRBJ1-1 provide the parts outside the CDR3, is SAVISQKPSRDICQRGTSLTIQCQVDSQVTMMFWYRQQPGQSLTLIATANQGSEATYESGFVIDKFPISRPNLTFSTLTVSNMSPEDSSIYLCSVAAGGATEAFFGQGTRLTVV.